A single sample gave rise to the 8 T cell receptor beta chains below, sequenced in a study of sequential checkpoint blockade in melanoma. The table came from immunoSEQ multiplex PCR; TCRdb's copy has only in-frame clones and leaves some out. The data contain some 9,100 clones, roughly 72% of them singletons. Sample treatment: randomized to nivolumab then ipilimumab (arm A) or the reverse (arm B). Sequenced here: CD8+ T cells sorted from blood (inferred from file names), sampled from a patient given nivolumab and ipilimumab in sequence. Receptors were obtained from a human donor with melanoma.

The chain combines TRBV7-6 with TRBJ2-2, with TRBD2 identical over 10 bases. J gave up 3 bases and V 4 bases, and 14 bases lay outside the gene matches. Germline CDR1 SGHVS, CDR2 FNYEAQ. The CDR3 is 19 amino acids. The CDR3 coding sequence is TGTGCCAGCAGCTCCAGGGCACTAGCGGGACGAGTGGACACCGGGGAGCTGTTTTTT. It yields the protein CASSSRALAGRVDTGELFF.

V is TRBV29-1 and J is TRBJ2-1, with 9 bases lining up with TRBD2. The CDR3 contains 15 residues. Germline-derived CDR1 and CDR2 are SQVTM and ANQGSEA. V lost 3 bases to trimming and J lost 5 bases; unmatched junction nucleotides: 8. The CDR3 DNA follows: TGCAGCGTTGATTCCCCTAGCGGGATCAACAATGAGCAGTTCTTC. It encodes CSVDSPSGINNEQFF.

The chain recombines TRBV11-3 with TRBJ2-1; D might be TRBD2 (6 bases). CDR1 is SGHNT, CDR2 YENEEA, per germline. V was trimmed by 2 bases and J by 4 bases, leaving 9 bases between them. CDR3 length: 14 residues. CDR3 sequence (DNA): TGTGCCAGCAGCTTAAAGGCGGGATACAATGAGCAGTTCTTC. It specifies CASSLKAGYNEQFF. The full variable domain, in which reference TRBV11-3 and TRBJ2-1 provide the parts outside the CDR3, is EAGVVQSPRYKIIEKKQPVAFWCNPISGHNTLYWYLQNLGQGPELLIRYENEEAVDDSQLPKDRFSAERLKGVDSTLKIQPAELGDSAVYLCASSLKAGYNEQFFGPGTRLTVL.

The CDR3 protein is CASSQGQTGKESGYTF. The CDR3 coding sequence is TGCGCCAGCAGCCAAGGTCAAACAGGGAAGGAAAGTGGCTACACCTTC. V is TRBV4-1 and J is TRBJ1-2; D is perhaps TRBD1 (6 bases). CDR1 and CDR2 (germline): MGHRA, YSYEKL. Trimming removed 1 base at V and 7 bases at J, with 19 bases between. CDR3 length equals 16 residues.

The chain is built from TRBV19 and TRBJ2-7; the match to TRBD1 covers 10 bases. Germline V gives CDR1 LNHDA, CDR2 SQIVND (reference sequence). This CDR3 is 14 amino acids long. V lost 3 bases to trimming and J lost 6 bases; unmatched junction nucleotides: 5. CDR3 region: CASSMGQGTGEQYF. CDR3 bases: TGTGCCAGTAGTATGGGACAGGGGACCGGCGAGCAGTACTTC.

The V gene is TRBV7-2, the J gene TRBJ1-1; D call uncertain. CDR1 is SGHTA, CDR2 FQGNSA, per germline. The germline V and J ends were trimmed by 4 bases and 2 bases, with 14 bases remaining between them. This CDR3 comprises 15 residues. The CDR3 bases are TGTGCCAGCAGCTCTCCGATTGGCCGCAACACTGAAGCTTTCTTT. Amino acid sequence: CASSSPIGRNTEAFF.

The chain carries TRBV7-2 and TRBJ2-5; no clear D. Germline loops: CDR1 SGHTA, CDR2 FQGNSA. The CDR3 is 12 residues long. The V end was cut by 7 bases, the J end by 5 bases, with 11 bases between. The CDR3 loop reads CASTILRETQYF. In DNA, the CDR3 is TGTGCCAGCACCATCTTGAGGGAGACCCAGTACTTC.

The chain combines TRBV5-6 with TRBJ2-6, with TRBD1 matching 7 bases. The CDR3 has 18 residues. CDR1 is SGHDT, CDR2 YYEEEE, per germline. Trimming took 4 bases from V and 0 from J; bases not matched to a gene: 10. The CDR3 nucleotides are TGTGCCAGCAGCCTCGGACAGGCTCCCGTCTCTGGGGCCAACGTCCTGACTTTC. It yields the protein CASSLGQAPVSGANVLTF.